This T cell receptor beta chain was sequenced in a study of identical twins. This clonotype was recorded a few times. Its cognate antigen is unknown. Study-level findings and limits: The conclusions drew on cross-sectional statistical analysis instead of tracking the same donors.

TCRdb re-called the 5' RACE reads through MiXCR, storing one row per CDR3 protein. This sample has hundreds of thousands of distinct CDR3 sequences, with 18% found just once. Trimming took 7 bases from V and 4 from J, leaving 11 bases between them. This CDR3 region has 12 residues. These sequences were also reported in another study, on T cells expressing NK-cell markers. That publication notes: Sequencing covered eight donors, seven HCMV-seropositive and one seronegative.

The rearrangement links TRBV12-3 or TRBV12-4 to TRBJ2-7; D may correspond to TRBD1 or TRBD2 (6 bases each). The receptor's source is a woman aged 18-30 years in good health. Sequenced material: PBMCs. The CDR3 spells CASTIGGYEQYF. Written as DNA, the CDR3 is TGTGCCAGCACCATAGGGGGGTACGAGCAGTACTTC.